This T cell receptor (beta chain) comes out of a study of blood T cell repertoires in COVID-19. Study summary: Sites in the United States, Italy and Spain provided acute and convalescent COVID-19 samples.

Looked up from germline, CDR1 is SGHNT and CDR2 is YYREEE (reference sequence). V shed 4 bases and J 2 bases; nucleotides not matched to a gene: 6. The CDR3 extends over 14 amino acids. In the study's own analysis: Reference gene primer amplification gave estimated nucleated cell counts. Only in-frame clones appear in the TCRdb table, and some are missing; sequencing was by immunoSEQ multiplex PCR. That table gives V, J and clone size, and the DNA gave D and trimming. In the table there are about 190,000 clones, around nine tenths of which are singletons. Sequences were obtained from peripheral blood. The chain joins TRBV5-4 to TRBJ2-7, with TRBD1 matching over 7 bases. This receptor was identified in a man between 18 and 29 years old with active or convalescent COVID-19. Written as DNA, the CDR3 is TGTGCCAGCAGCCTGCCGGGACAGACCTACGAGCAGTACTTC. This gives the protein CASSLPGQTYEQYF.